This entry lists 2 T cell receptor beta chains sequenced from one sample in a study of PD-L1 blockade in urothelial cancer. Method: immunoSEQ multiplex PCR; TCRdb's copy keeps in-frame clones and lacks some. The sample has 30,000 to 40,000 clones, around four fifths seen once. As for time point: pretreatment peripheral blood. The sequenced sample was PBMCs, obtained around atezolizumab (anti-PD-L1) treatment. Receptor source: a man older than 75 with urothelial cancer.

The chain recombines TRBV7-9 with TRBJ2-3, with D maybe TRBD1 (5 bases). The ends were cut back, 1 base at V and 6 bases at J, with 11 bases in the middle. Germline loops: CDR1 SEHNR, CDR2 FQNEAQ (reference sequence). The CDR3 contains 14 residues. The CDR3 protein is CASSLGGRIDTQYF. DNA for the CDR3: TGTGCCAGCAGCTTAGGGGGCCGTATTGATACGCAGTATTTT.

This clone was seen a few times. The V gene is TRBV5-6, the J gene TRBJ1-2; weak D call: TRBD1 (6 bases). Germline values: CDR1 SGHDT, CDR2 YYEEEE. V dropped 4 bases and J dropped 7 bases, with 20 bases sitting between them. This CDR3 is 15 amino acids long. The DNA for the CDR3 is TGTGCCAGCAGCCCAGTTTATACAGGGTCGGGTGGCTACACCTTC. Amino acids: CASSPVYTGSGGYTF.